Reported below is one T cell receptor (beta chain). Sequencing templates came from extracted RNA that was reverse transcribed into cDNA. Sequencing used immunoSEQ multiplex PCR; TCRdb keeps in-frame clones, though not all of them. This sample has about 69,000 clones, with under 75% found just once. The sample is drawn from a study of CD8+ T cells in alopecia areata. The CDR3 has 15 amino acids. The germline gives CDR1 SNHLY, CDR2 FYNNEI. V lost 7 bases and J lost 5; bases outside the gene matches: 9. The chain couples TRBV2 to TRBJ2-3; TRBD2 aligns across 10 bases. Sample: CD8+ T cells sorted from blood, taken at week 0. This sequence was found in a human donor with alopecia areata. DNA of the CDR3: TGTGCCAGCATTATAGTACTAGCGGGGCGAGATACGCAGTATTTT. Its translation is CASIIVLAGRDTQYF.